This TCR beta chain was profiled in a study of blood T cell repertoires in COVID-19. Turning to the study itself: Spain, Italy and the United States supplied samples that represented acute and convalescent COVID-19. Sample material is recorded as cDNA or gDNA derived from T cells, B-cell-depleted T cells, or PBMCs.

Original data processing: Researchers report that nucleated cell counts were estimated from reference gene primer amplification. Profiling relied on immunoSEQ multiplex PCR, and the TCRdb table lists in-frame clones only, not all of them. That table supplies the V and J calls and clone size; D and trimming were determined from the DNA. The data show a few hundred thousand clones, with 85% to 90% seen just once and around 2.2% held by the top ten. This CDR3 is built from 21 residues. Germline values: CDR1 MGHRA, CDR2 YSYEKL. With V trimmed by 0 bases and J by 3 bases, 20 bases remained unmatched. In this sample, this clone turned up once.

The chain couples TRBV4-1 to TRBJ1-1; the match to TRBD1 covers 9 bases. The sample comprised peripheral blood. The TCR sequence derives from a woman between 45 and 60 years old with acute or convalescent COVID-19. In DNA form, the CDR3 reads TGCGCCAGCAGCCAAGACCCACTACGTTCTGGGCCGGGACAGGGTCACACTGAAGCTTTCTTT. This codes for CASSQDPLRSGPGQGHTEAFF.